This T cell receptor beta chain was sequenced for a study of blood T cell repertoires in COVID-19. Study summary: Whether acute or convalescent, the COVID-19 samples came from the United States, Italy and Spain.

Per the germline V gene, CDR1 is MDHEN and CDR2 is SYDVKM. The CDR3 covers 12 residues. The participants were between about 18 and 90 years old and came from fewer than 25 US areas. The study counted Cohort 3 donors as recovered given two negative PCRs, clearance, or symptom resolution. A few counts support this clone. Germline and junction disagree at one end, which may indicate a read error. Produced via immunoSEQ multiplex PCR; TCRdb's table is partial and in-frame only. The data show more than 110,000 clones, 75% to 80% seen once. Sequencing was done on a sample of PBMCs or T cells enriched from blood (not recorded which). The J gene is TRBJ2-2, the V gene TRBV28, with D possibly TRBD1 on 6 matching bases. The TCR sequence derives from a woman in her fifties or sixties who had recovered from COVID-19. The CDR3 spells CASNKGKGVLFF. CDR3 DNA: TGTGCCAGCAACAAAGGGAAGGGGGTGCTGTTTTTT.